The next 9 T cell receptor beta chains were all read from a single sample in a study of blood T cell repertoires in COVID-19. Here immunoSEQ multiplex PCR was the method, and the copy in TCRdb shows in-frame clones only, minus some. This table has some 250,000 clones, about nine tenths appearing once. Source material: peripheral blood. These receptors all stem from a man in his 60s who had recovered from COVID-19.

This clone is a singleton in its sample. The V gene is TRBV29-1, the J gene TRBJ2-3, with 9 bases lining up with TRBD2. CDR1 is SQVTM, CDR2 ANQGSEA, per germline. This CDR3 comprises 13 residues. Losses at the gene ends were 5 bases for V and 4 bases for J; bases not matched to a gene: 4. The CDR3 sequence is CSVRSGGPDTQYF. CDR3 DNA: TGCAGCGTTCGTAGCGGGGGACCAGATACGCAGTATTTT.

This chain connects TRBV2 to TRBJ1-3; possibly TRBD1 for D (6 bases). The V end lost 6 bases, the J end lost 0 bases, and 15 bases lay between the germline ends. The CDR3 runs 16 residues. Germline-derived CDR1 and CDR2 are SNHLY and FYNNEI. The chain's CDR3 is CASRLPPRGSGNTIYF. The CDR3 DNA is TGTGCCAGCAGATTACCTCCCAGGGGCTCTGGAAACACCATATATTTT.

CDR3 in amino acids: CASSLTGGSGYTF. The CDR3 DNA sequence: TGTGCCAGCAGCTTGACAGGGGGAAGTGGCTACACCTTC. The chain recombines TRBV12-3 or TRBV12-4 with TRBJ1-2, with 9 positions matching TRBD1. This CDR3 has 13 residues. V dropped 6 bases and J dropped 7; count of bases not matched to a gene: 6.

This clone was counted a single time. The chain carries TRBV10-3 and TRBJ1-6; tentative D call: TRBD1 (6 bases). Deletions cut 3 bases from V and 2 bases from J, with 11 bases between. The germline V gene has CDR1 ENHRY and CDR2 SYGVKD. This CDR3 is 16 amino acids long. The CDR3 nucleotides read TGTGCCATCAGTGAAGCCAGGGGCGCCTATAATTCACCCCTCCACTTT. It encodes CAISEARGAYNSPLHF.

The J gene is TRBJ1-4, the V gene TRBV18; 9 nucleotides align to TRBD1. The germline CDR1 and CDR2 sequences are KGHSH and LQKENI. Trimming cost V 3 bases and J 7 bases; bases outside gene matches: 12. The CDR3 has 17 residues. DNA of the CDR3: TGTGCCAGCTCACCTCAAAGCGGAAGGACAGGGGCTGAAAAACTGTTTTTT. Its translation is CASSPQSGRTGAEKLFF.

The count of this clone is one. The chain joins TRBV4-2 to TRBJ2-5; 13 bases are shared with TRBD2. Germline CDR1 LGHNA, CDR2 YNFKEQ. CDR3 length: 16 residues. After removal of 4 bases from V and 9 bases from J, the junction contained 11 bases not matched to a gene. CDR3 loop: CASSLLTSGGLWAQYF. For the CDR3, the DNA is TGTGCCAGCAGCCTTCTGACTAGCGGGGGGCTATGGGCCCAGTACTTC.

The chain is built from TRBV5-4 and TRBJ2-3, with 12 bases that match TRBD2. The CDR3 is 18 amino acids. Per germline, CDR1 SGHNT and CDR2 YYREEE (reference sequence). V dropped 1 base and J dropped 5; count of bases not matched to a gene: 11. In DNA form, the CDR3 reads TGTGCCAGCAGCTTGATCCGGTCTAGCGGGGGGGCTGGAGATACGCAGTATTTT. As protein: CASSLIRSSGGAGDTQYF. The entire variable domain, with the rest obtained from reference TRBV5-4 and TRBJ2-3, is as follows: ETGVTQSPTHLIKTRGQQVTLRCSSQSGHNTVSWYQQALGQGPQFIFQYYREEENGRGNFPPRFSGLQFPNYSSELNVNALELDDSALYLCASSLIRSSGGAGDTQYFGPGTRLTVL.

This clone was observed a few times. The rearrangement uses TRBV5-1 and TRBJ1-4, with 9 bases lining up with TRBD1. Germline V CDR1 and CDR2: SGHRS, YFSETQ. The CDR3 covers 14 residues. Germline trimming cut 8 bases from V and 3 bases from J; bases unmatched to any gene: 5. DNA for the CDR3: TGCGCCAGTGGGACAGGGAGAGCTAATGAAAAACTGTTTTTT. Encoded protein: CASGTGRANEKLFF.

This sequence joins TRBV5-1 and TRBJ2-1, with TRBD1 matching 9 bases. The CDR3 loop spans 15 amino acids. CDR1 SGHRS and CDR2 YFSETQ come from the germline V gene. V shed 0 bases and J 9 bases; nucleotides not matched to a gene: 7. For the CDR3, the DNA is TGCGCCAGCAGCTTGGCGGGACAGGGTTACGGTGAGCAGTTCTTC. This gives the protein CASSLAGQGYGEQFF.